This T cell receptor beta chain was recovered during a study of blood T cell repertoires in COVID-19. This clone was observed a single time. Assay used: immunoSEQ multiplex PCR; TCRdb lists only in-frame clones, some missing. The sample lists approximately 320,000 clones, roughly 90% occurring once. The V gene's germline CDR1 is LNHDA and CDR2 SQIVND (reference sequence). The CDR3 is made up of 15 amino acids. V was cut by 9 bases and J by 0 bases, with 15 bases left in between. Sequenced: PBMCs or T cells enriched from blood (not recorded which). J is TRBJ2-1 and V is TRBV19; possible D gene TRBD2, 6 bases. The TCR was taken from a woman between 18 and 29 years old who had recovered from COVID-19. CDR3 region: CASSNRGSSYNEQFF. For the CDR3, the DNA is TGTGCCAGCTCGAACCGGGGGAGCTCCTACAATGAGCAGTTCTTC.